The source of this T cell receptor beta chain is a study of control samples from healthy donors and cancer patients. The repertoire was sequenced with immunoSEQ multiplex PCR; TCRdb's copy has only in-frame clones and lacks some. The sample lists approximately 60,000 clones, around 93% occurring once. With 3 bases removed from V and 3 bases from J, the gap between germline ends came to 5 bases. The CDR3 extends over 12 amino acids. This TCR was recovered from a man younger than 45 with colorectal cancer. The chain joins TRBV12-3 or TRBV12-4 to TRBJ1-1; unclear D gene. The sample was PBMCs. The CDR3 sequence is CASSFPDTEAFF. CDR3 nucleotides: TGTGCCAGCAGTTTTCCGGACACTGAAGCTTTCTTT.